This T cell receptor (beta chain) stems from a study of T cells in Graves' hyperthyroidism and ophthalmopathy. Study-wide points: Stable hyperthyroidism was separated from ophthalmopathy by a model based on 13 V-J features.

Germline lookup yields CDR1 DFQATT and CDR2 SNEGSKA (reference sequence). The CDR3 has 15 amino acids. J was trimmed by 3 bases and V by 3 bases; bases with no gene match: 7. With regard to this clonotype: Its specificity is not known.

Across 18 months, stable Graves' hyperthyroidism was marked by no progression to ophthalmopathy. Researchers barred patients who had uncontrolled infection, other autoimmune disease, pregnancy or lactation. TCR beta CDR3 sequences were amplified from RNA transcripts. A first-round RT-PCR of the TCR CDR3 used the HTBI primer set. TCRdb re-called the multiplex PCR reads through MiXCR, storing one row per CDR3 protein. This sample has about 95,000 distinct CDR3 sequences, with around 42% found just once. Sequenced input: peripheral blood or thyroid tissue (not recorded which). This TCR derives from a woman aged 25 to 39 with Graves' hyperthyroidism. The gene calls are TRBV20-1 and TRBJ1-4, with 7 bases that match TRBD1. CDR3 sequence (DNA): TGCAGTGCTAGGGACCCCAGGGGGTCTAATGAAAAACTGTTTTTT. Amino acid sequence: CSARDPRGSNEKLFF.